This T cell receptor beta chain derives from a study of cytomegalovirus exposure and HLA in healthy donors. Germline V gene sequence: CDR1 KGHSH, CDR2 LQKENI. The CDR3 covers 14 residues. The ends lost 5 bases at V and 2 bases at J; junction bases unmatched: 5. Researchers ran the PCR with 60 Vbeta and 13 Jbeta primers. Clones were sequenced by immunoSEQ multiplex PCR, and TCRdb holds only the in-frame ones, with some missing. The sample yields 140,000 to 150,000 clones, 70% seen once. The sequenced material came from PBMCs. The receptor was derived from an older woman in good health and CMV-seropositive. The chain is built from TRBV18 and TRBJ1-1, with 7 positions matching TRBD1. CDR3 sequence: CASSAGTANTEAFF. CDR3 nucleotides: TGTGCCAGCTCAGCCGGGACAGCTAACACTGAAGCTTTCTTT.